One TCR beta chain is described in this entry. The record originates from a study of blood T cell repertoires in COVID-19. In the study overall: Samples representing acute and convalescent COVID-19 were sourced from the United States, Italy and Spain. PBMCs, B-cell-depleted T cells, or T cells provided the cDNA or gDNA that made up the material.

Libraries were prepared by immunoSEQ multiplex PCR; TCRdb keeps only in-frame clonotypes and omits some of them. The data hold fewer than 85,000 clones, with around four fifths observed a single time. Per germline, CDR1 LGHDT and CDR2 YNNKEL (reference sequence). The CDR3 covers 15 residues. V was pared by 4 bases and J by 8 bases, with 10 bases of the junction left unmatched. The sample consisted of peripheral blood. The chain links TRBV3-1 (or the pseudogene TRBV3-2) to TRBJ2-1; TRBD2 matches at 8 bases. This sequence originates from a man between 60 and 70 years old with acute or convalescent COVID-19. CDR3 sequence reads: CASSLVYSGNDEQFF. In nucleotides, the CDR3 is TGTGCCAGCAGCCTCGTTTATAGCGGGAACGATGAGCAGTTCTTC.